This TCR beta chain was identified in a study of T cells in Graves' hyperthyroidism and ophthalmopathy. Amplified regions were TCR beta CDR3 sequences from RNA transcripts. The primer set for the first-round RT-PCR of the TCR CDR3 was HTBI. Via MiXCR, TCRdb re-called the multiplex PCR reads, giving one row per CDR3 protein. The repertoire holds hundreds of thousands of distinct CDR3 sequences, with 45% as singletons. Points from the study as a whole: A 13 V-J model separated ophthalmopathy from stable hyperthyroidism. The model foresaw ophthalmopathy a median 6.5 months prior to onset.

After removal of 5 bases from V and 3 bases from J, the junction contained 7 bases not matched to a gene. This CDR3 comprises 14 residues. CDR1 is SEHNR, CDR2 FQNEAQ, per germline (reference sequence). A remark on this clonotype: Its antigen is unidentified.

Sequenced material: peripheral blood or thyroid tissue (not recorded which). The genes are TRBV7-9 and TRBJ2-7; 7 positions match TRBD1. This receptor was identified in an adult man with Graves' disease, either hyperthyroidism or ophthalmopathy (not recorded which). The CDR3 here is CASSPQGQLYEQYF. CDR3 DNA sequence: TGTGCCAGCAGCCCACAGGGGCAGCTCTACGAGCAGTACTTC. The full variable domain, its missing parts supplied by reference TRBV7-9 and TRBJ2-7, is DTGVSQNPRHKITKRGQNVTFRCDPISEHNRLYWYRQTLGQGPEFLTYFQNEAQLEKSRLLSDRFSAERPKGSFSTLEIQRTEQGDSAMYLCASSPQGQLYEQYFGPGTRLTVT.